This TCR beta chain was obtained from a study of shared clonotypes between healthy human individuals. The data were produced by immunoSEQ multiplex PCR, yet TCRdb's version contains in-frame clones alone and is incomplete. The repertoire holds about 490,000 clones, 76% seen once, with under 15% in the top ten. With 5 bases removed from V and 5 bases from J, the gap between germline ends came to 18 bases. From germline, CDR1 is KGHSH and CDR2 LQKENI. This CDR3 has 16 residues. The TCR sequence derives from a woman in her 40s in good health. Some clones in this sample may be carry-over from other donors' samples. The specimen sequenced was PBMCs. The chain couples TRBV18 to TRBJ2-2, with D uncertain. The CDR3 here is CASSTLITELTGELFF. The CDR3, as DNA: TGTGCCAGCTCAACCCTCATCACAGAACTGACCGGGGAGCTGTTTTTT. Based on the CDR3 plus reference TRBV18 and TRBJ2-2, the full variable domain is NAGVMQNPRHLVRRRGQEARLRCSPMKGHSHVYWYRQLPEEGLKFMVYLQKENIIDESGMPKERFSAEFPKEGPSILRIQQVVRGDSAAYFCASSTLITELTGELFFGEGSRLTVL.